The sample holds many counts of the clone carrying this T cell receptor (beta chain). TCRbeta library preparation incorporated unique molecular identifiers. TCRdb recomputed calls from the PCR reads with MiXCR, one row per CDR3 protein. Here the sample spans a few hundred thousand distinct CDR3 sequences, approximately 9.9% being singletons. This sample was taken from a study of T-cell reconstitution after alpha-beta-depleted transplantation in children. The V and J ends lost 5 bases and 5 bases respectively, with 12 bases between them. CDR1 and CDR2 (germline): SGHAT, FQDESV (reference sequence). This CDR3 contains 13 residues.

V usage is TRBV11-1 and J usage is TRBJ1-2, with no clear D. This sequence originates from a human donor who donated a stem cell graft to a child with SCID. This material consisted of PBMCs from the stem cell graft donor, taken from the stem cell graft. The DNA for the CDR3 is TGTGCCAGCAGCGTCGGCAGAGGTTATGGCTACACCTTC. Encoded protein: CASSVGRGYGYTF.